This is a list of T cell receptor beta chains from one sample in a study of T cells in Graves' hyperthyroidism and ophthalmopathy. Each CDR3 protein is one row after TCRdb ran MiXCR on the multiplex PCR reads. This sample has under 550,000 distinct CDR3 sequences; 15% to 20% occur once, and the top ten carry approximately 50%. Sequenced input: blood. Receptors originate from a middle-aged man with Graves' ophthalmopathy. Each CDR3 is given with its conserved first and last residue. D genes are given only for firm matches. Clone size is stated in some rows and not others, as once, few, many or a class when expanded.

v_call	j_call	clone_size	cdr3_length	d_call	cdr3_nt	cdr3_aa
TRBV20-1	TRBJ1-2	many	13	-	TGCAGTGCTGGTACAGGAGGGGGGAGAGGCTACACCTTC	CSAGTGGGRGYTF
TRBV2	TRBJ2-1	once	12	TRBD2	TGTGCCAGCACTAATAGCGGGGGAGACCAGTTCTTC	CASTNSGGDQFF
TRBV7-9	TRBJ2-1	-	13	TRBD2	TGTGCCAGCTGTATTGCTAGCGGGTTGGATCAGTTCTTC	CASCIASGLDQFF
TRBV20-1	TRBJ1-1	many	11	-	TGCAGTGCCTCCGTGAGCACTGAAGCTTTCTTT	CSASVSTEAFF
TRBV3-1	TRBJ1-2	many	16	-	TGTGCCAGCAGCCAAGACCCTGGGACACTCAACTATGGCTACACCTTC	CASSQDPGTLNYGYTF
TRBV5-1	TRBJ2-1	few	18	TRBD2	TGCGCCAGCAGCTTGTTCTTTAGCGGGAGGGCCCCCTACAATGAGCAGTTCTTC	CASSLFFSGRAPYNEQFF
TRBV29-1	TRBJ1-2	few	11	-	TGCAGCGTCGAGGGTAACTATGGCTACACCTTC	CSVEGNYGYTF
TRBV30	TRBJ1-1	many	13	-	TGTGCCTGGACGGGGGCTTGGAACACTGAAGCTTTCTTT	CAWTGAWNTEAFF
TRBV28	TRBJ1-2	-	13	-	TGTGCCAGCAGTTTAGGGACCAGCCGTGGCTACACCTTC	CASSLGTSRGYTF
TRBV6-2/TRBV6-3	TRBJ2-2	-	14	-	TGTGCCAGCAACATCGCAGGAAACACCGGGGAGCTGTTTTTT	CASNIAGNTGELFF
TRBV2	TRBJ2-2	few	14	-	TGTGCCAGCAATGACGGGAGTTGGACCGGGGAGCTGTTTTTT	CASNDGSWTGELFF
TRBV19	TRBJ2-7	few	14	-	TGTGCCAGTAGTGCTTCGGGACTGGGCTACGAGCAGTACTTC	CASSASGLGYEQYF
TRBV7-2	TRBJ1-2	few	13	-	TGTGCCAGCAGCTCCAGGTTTTCTTATGGCTACACCTTC	CASSSRFSYGYTF
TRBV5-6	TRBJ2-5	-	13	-	TGTGCCAGCAGCTCTCAAAATACAGAGACCCAGTACTTC	CASSSQNTETQYF
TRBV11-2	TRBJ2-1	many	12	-	TGTGCCAGCAGCTATGGTGGCAATGAGCAGTTCTTC	CASSYGGNEQFF
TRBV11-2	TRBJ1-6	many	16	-	TGTGCCAGCAGCTTCCGCTCAGGACTGATAAATTCACCCCTCCACTTT	CASSFRSGLINSPLHF
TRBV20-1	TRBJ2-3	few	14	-	TGCAGTGCTAAGGCCGGCCCGGGGACAGATACGCAGTATTTT	CSAKAGPGTDTQYF
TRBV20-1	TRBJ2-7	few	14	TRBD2	TGCAGTGCTAGGGGGGGGTTGAATCCCCACGAGCAGTACTTC	CSARGGLNPHEQYF
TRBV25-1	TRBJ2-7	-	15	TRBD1	TGTGCCAGCAGTGCGAGGACAGGGAGGACCTACGAGCAGTACTTC	CASSARTGRTYEQYF
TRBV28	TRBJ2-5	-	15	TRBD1	TGTGCCAGCAGTTCCGGGACAGGGGTCCAAGAGACCCAGTACTTC	CASSSGTGVQETQYF
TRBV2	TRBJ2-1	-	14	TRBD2	TGTGCCAGCAGTGTGGGAACTAGCGGGAATGAGAAGTTCTTC	CASSVGTSGNEKFF
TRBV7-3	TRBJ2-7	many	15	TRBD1	TGTGCCAGCAGCTTATACGGGACAGGGAGCTACGAGCAGTACTTC	CASSLYGTGSYEQYF
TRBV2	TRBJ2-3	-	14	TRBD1	TGTGCCAGCAGCGTTCACAGGGGAAGAGATACGCAGTATTTT	CASSVHRGRDTQYF
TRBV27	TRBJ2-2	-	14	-	TGTGCCAGCAGTTTGATGGGGAACACCGGGGAGCTGTTTTTT	CASSLMGNTGELFF
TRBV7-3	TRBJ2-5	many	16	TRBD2	TGTGCCAGCAGCTTATTTCTAGCGGGAGGTAGAGAGACCCAGTACTTC	CASSLFLAGGRETQYF
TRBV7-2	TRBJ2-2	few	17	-	TGTGCCAGCAGCTTAAGCCCCGGGACACTGAACACCGGGGAGCTGTTTTTT	CASSLSPGTLNTGELFF
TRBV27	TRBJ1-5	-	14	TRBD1	TGTGCCAGCAGCACGACAGGGGCGAGGCAGCCCCAGCATTTT	CASSTTGARQPQHF
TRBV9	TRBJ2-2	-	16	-	TGTGCCAGCAGCGTAGGGATTAGCGGGAACACCGGGGAGCTGTTTTTT	CASSVGISGNTGELFF
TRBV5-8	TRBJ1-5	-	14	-	TGTGCCAGCAGCCCGACTGTCACCAATCAGCCCCAGCATTTT	CASSPTVTNQPQHF
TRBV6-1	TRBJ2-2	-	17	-	TGTGCCAGCAGTCCCGATCCTGTTGGTTCGACCACCGGGGAGCTGTTTTTT	CASSPDPVGSTTGELFF
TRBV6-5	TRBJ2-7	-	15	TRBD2	TGTGCCAGCAGTTCCGGGGCGGGGGGCGCCTACGAGCAGTACTTC	CASSSGAGGAYEQYF
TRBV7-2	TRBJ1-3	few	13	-	TGTGCCAGCAACCTGGACACTGGAAACACCATATATTTT	CASNLDTGNTIYF
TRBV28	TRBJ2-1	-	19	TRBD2	TGTGCCAGCAGTTTAAGGATTGCGGGAGATTTTTTTTTCTACAATGAGCAGTTCTTC	CASSLRIAGDFFFYNEQFF
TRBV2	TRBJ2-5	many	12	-	TGTGCCAGCAGGCGGGACACCGGACCCGAGTACTTC	CASRRDTGPEYF
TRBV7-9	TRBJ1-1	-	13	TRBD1	TGTGCCAGCAGCGGACGGGACAGGGGAGTAGCTTTCTTT	CASSGRDRGVAFF
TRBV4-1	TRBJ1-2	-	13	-	TGCGCCAGCAGCTCACAGGGTTGGGCTGGCTACACCTTC	CASSSQGWAGYTF
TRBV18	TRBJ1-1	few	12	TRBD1	TGTGCCAGCTCCCCGACAGGGGTAGAAGCTTTCTTT	CASSPTGVEAFF
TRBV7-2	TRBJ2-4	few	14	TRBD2	TGTGCCAGCAGCTTAGCTAAAGCGGGAGGGATTCAGTACTTC	CASSLAKAGGIQYF
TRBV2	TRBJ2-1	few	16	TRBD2	TGTGCCAGCAGTTTAACCCAGGCTAGCGGAGGGTATGAGCAGTTCTTC	CASSLTQASGGYEQFF
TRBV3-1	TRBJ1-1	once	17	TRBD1	TGTGCCAGCAGCCAAGATTATTCCGGGACAGTGAACACTGAAGCTTTCTTT	CASSQDYSGTVNTEAFF
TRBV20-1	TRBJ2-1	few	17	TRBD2	TGCAGTGCTTTCGGGACTAGCGGGGGGACCTCCTACAATGAGCAGTTCTTC	CSAFGTSGGTSYNEQFF
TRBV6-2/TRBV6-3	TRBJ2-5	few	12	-	TGTGCCAGCAGGCCACTGGGGGAGACCCAGTACTTC	CASRPLGETQYF